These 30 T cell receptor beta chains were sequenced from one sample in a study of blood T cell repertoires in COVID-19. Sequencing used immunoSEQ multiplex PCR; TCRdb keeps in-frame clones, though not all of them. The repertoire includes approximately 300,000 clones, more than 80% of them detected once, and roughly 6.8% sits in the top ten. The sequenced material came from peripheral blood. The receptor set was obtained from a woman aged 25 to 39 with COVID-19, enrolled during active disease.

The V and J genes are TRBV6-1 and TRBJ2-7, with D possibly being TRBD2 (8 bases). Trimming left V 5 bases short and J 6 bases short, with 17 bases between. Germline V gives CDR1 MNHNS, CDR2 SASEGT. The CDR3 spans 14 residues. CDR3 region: CASSWGDSGGEQYF. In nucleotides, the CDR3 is TGTGCCAGCAGTTGGGGGGACAGCGGGGGCGAGCAGTACTTC.

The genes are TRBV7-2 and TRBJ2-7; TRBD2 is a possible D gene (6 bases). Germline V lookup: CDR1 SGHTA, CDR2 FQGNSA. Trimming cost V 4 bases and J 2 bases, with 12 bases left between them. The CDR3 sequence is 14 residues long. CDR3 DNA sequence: TGTGCCAGCAGCTCCCCGGGACTTACCTACGAGCAGTACTTC. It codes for CASSSPGLTYEQYF.

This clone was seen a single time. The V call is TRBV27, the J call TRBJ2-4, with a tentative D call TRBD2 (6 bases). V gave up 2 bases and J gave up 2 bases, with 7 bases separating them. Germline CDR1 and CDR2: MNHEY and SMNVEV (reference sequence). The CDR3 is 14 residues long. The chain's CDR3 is CASSLRDSKNIQYF. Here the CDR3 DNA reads TGTGCCAGCAGTTTAAGGGACTCCAAAAACATTCAGTACTTC.

CDR3 DNA sequence: TGTGCCACCAGTGATCCGGCAAGGGGCTCCTACGAGCAGTACTTC. The encoded protein is CATSDPARGSYEQYF. The V call is TRBV24-1, the J call TRBJ2-7; a weak D match, TRBD1 (5 bases). V lost 3 bases, J lost 0 bases, and 11 bases lay in between. The CDR3 extends over 15 amino acids. Per the germline V gene, CDR1 is KGHDR and CDR2 is SFDVKD.

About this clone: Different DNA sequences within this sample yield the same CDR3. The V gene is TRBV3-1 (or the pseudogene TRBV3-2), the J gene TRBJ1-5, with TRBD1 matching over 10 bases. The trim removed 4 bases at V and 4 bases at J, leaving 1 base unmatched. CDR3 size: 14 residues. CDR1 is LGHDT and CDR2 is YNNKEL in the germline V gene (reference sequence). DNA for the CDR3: TGTGCCAGCAGCCTGGGACAGGGGAATCAGCCCCAGCATTTT. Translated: CASSLGQGNQPQHF.

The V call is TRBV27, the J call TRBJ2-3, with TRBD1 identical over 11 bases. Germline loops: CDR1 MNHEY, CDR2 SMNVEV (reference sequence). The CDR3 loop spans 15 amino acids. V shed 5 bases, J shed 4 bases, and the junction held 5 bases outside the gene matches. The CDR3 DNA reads TGTGCCAGCAGTCCCTGGGACAGGGGGTCAGATACGCAGTATTTT. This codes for CASSPWDRGSDTQYF.

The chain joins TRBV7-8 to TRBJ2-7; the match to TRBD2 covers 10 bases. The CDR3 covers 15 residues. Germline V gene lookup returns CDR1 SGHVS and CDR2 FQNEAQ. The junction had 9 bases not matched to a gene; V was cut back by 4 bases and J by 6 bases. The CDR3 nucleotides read TGTGCCAGCAGCTCCCGGACTAGCGGAGGGGCCGAGCAGTACTTC. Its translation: CASSSRTSGGAEQYF.

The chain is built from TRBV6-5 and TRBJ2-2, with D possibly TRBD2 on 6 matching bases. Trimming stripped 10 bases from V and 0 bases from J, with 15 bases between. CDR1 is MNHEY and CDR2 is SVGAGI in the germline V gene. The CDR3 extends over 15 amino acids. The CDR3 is CATIRRDPNTGELFF. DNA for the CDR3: TGTGCCACCATTCGGCGGGATCCGAACACCGGGGAGCTGTTTTTT.

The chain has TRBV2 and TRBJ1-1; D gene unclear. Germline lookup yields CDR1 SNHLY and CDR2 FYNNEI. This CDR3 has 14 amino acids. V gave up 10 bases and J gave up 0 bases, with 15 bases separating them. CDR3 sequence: CATFPVSMNTEAFF. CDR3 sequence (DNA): TGTGCCACCTTCCCGGTAAGCATGAACACTGAAGCTTTCTTT.

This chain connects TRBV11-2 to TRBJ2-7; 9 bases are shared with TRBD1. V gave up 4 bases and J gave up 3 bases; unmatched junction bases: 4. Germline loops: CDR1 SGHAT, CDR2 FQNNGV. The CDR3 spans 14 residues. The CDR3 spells CASSSGTGSYEQYF. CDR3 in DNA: TGTGCCAGCAGCTCGGGGACAGGGAGCTACGAGCAGTACTTC. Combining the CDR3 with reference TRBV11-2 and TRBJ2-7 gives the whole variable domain EAGVAQSPRYKIIEKRQSVAFWCNPISGHATLYWYQQILGQGPKLLIQFQNNGVVDDSQLPKDRFSAERLKGVDSTLKIQPAKLEDSAVYLCASSSGTGSYEQYFGPGTRLTVT.

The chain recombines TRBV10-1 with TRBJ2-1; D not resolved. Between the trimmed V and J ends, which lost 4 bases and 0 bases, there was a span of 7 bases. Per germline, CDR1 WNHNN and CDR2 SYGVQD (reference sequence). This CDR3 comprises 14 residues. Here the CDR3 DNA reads TGCGCCAGCAGTGCTGGCAGCTCCTACAATGAGCAGTTCTTC. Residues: CASSAGSSYNEQFF.

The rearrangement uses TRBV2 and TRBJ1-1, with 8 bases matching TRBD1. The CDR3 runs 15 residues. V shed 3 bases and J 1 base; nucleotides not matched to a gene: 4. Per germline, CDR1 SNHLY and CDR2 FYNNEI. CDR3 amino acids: CASSESRGRNTEAFF. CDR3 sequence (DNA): TGTGCCAGCAGTGAGTCCAGGGGGCGGAACACTGAAGCTTTCTTT.

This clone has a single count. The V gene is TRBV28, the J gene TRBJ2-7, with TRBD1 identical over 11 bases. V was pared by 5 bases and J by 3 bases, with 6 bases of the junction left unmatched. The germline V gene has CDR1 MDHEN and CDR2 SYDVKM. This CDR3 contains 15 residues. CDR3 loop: CASSKDRGLGYEQYF. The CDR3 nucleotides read TGTGCCAGCAGTAAGGACAGGGGGCTAGGCTACGAGCAGTACTTC.

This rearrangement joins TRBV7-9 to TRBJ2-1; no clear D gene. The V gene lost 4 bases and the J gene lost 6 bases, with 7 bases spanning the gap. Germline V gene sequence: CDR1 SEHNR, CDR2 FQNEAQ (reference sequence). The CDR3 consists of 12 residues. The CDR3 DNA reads TGTGCCAGCAGCTATGGGCGCAATGAGCAGTTCTTC. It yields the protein CASSYGRNEQFF.

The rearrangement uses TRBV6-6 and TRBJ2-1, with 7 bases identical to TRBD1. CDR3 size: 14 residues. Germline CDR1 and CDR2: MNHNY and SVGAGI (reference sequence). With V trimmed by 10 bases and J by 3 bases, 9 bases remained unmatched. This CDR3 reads CANSRDRNYNEQFF. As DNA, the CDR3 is TGTGCCAACAGCCGGGACAGAAACTACAATGAGCAGTTCTTC.

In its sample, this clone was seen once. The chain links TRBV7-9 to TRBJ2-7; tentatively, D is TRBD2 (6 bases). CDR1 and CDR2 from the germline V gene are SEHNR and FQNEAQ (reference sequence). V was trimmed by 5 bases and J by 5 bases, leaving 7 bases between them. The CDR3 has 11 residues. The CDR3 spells CASSGGNEQYF. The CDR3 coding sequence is TGTGCCAGCAGCGGGGGGAACGAGCAGTACTTC.

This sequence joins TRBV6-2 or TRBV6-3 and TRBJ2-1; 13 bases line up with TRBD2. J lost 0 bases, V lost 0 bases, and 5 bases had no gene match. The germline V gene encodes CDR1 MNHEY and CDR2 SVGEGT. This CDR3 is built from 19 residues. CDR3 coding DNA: TGTGCCAGCAGTTACTCGATCGGGACTAGCGGGGCCTCCTACAATGAGCAGTTCTTC. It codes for CASSYSIGTSGASYNEQFF.

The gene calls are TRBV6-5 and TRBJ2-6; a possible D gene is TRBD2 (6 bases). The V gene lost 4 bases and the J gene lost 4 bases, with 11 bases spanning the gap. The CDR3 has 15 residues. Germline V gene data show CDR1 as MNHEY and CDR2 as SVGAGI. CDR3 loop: CASSLRDFGANVLTF. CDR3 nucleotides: TGTGCCAGCAGTTTACGGGACTTCGGGGCCAACGTCCTGACTTTC.

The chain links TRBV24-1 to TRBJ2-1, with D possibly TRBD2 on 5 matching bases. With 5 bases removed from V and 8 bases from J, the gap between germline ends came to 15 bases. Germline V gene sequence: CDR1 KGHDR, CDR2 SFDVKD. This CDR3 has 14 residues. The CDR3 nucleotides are TGTGCCACCAGTGCTTCAGGAGGTTCCGATGAGCAGTTCTTC. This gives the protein CATSASGGSDEQFF.

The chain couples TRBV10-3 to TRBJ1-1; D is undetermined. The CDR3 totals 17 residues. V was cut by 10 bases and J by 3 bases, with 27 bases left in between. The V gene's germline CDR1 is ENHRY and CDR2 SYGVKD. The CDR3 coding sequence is TGTGCCACCCGTCGACGTGGAAACGAGGTGGCGGACACTGAAGCTTTCTTT. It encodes CATRRRGNEVADTEAFF.

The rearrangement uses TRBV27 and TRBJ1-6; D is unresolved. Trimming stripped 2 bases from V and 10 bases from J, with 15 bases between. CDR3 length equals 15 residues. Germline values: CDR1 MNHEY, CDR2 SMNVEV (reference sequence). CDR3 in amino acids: CASSLGRGGGSPLHF. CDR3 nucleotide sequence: TGTGCCAGCAGTTTAGGTCGGGGTGGCGGATCACCCCTCCACTTT.

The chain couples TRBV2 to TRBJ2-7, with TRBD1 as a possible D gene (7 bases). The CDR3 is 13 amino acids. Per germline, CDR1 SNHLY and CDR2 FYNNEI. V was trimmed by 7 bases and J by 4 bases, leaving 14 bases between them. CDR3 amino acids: CASTATGRYEQYF. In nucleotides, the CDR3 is TGTGCCAGCACCGCGACAGGGAGGTACGAGCAGTACTTC. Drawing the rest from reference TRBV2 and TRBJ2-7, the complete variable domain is EPEVTQTPSHQVTQMGQEVILRCVPISNHLYFYWYRQILGQKVEFLVSFYNNEISEKSEIFDDQFSVERPDGSNFTLKIRSTKLEDSAMYFCASTATGRYEQYFGPGTRLTVT.

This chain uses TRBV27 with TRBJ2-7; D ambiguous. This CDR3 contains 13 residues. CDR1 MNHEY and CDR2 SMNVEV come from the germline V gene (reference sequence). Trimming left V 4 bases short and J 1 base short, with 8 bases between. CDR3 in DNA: TGTGCCAGCAGTTCTATGAGGTCCTACGAGCAGTACTTC. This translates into CASSSMRSYEQYF.

The CDR3 DNA follows: TGTGCCAGCAGTTTATTTTCGGGTTCACCCCTCCACTTT. It is translated as CASSLFSGSPLHF. The chain joins TRBV28 to TRBJ1-6, with unresolved D. V lost 1 base to trimming and J lost 9 bases, with 7 bases between them. This CDR3 contains 13 residues. Germline CDR1 is MDHEN and CDR2 is SYDVKM.

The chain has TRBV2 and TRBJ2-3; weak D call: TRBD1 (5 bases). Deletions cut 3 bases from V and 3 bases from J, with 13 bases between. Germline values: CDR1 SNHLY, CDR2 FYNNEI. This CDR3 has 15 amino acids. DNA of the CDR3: TGTGCCAGCAGTGAGGCAGGGCTGAGGACAGATACGCAGTATTTT. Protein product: CASSEAGLRTDTQYF. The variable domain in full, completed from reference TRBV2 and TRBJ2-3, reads EPEVTQTPSHQVTQMGQEVILRCVPISNHLYFYWYRQILGQKVEFLVSFYNNEISEKSEIFDDQFSVERPDGSNFTLKIRSTKLEDSAMYFCASSEAGLRTDTQYFGPGTRLTVL.

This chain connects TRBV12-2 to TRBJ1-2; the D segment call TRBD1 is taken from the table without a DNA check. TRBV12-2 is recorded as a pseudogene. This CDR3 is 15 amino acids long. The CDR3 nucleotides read TGTGCAAGTCGCTTATCAAGGACAGGGAGCTATGGCTACACCTTC. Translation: CASRLSRTGSYGYTF.

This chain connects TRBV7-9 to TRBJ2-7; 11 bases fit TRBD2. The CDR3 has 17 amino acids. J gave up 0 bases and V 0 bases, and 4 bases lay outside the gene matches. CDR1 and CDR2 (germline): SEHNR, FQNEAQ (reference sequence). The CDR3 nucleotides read TGTGCCAGCAGCTTAGCGAGGGGACTAGCGGCCTCCTACGAGCAGTACTTC. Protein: CASSLARGLAASYEQYF.

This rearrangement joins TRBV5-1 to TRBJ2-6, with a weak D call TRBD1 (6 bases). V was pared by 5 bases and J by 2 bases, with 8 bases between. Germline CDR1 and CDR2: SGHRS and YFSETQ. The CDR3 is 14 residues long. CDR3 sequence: CASRSGAGANVLTF. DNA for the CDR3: TGCGCCAGCAGGTCAGGGGCTGGGGCCAACGTCCTGACTTTC. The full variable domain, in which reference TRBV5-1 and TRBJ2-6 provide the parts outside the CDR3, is KAGVTQTPRYLIKTRGQQVTLSCSPISGHRSVSWYQQTPGQGLQFLFEYFSETQRNKGNFPGRFSGRQFSNSRSEMNVSTLELGDSALYLCASRSGAGANVLTFGAGSRLTVL.

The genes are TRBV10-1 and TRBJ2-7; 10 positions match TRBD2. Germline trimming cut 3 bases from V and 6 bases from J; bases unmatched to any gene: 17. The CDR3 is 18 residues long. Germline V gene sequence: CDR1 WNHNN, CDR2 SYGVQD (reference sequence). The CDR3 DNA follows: TGCGCCAGCAGTGAAGGCCTCGCGGGCAGCGGGAGGGCCGGCGAGCAGTACTTC. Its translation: CASSEGLAGSGRAGEQYF.

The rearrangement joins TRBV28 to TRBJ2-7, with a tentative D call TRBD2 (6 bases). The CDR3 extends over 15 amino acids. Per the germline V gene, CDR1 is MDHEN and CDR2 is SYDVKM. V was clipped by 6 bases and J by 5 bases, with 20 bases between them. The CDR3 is CASRITPGLHHEQYF. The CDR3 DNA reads TGTGCCAGCAGGATTACCCCGGGACTGCACCACGAGCAGTACTTC.